The rows below give T cell receptor beta chains drawn from one sample of a study of T cell changes during pregnancy in multiple sclerosis. Sequencing was performed with immunoSEQ multiplex PCR; in TCRdb, only in-frame clones are kept and a portion is missing. The table records tens of thousands of clones, 85% to 95% of them present only once. Sequences were derived from CD8+ T cells from peripheral blood mononuclear cells, sampled in the first trimester of pregnancy. The receptor set was obtained from a female donor with multiple sclerosis, enrolled in a pregnancy study. Each CDR3 is given with its conserved first and last residue. The D gene is left open where the match is weak. Clone size is given for some rows only: seen once, a few or many times, or a class if the clone is expanded.

d_call: TRBD1; clone_size: NA; v_call: TRBV5-1; j_call: TRBJ2-7; cdr3_length: 15; cdr3_nt: TGCGCCAGCAGCCTGGGACAGAGTAGCTCCTACGAGCAGTACTTC; cdr3_aa: CASSLGQSSSYEQYF
d_call: TRBD1; clone_size: NA; v_call: TRBV28; j_call: TRBJ2-4; cdr3_length: 19; cdr3_nt: TGTGCCAGCAGGGCTCCGGACAGGGACGAGGGGTGGGCCAAAAACATTCAGTACTTC; cdr3_aa: CASRAPDRDEGWAKNIQYF
d_call: TRBD1; clone_size: NA; v_call: TRBV19; j_call: TRBJ1-2; cdr3_length: 22; cdr3_nt: TGTGCCAGTAGTACTCTATCCGGGACGACAGGGAATCTAGATACTCCTAACTATGGCTACACCTTC; cdr3_aa: CASSTLSGTTGNLDTPNYGYTF
d_call: TRBD1; clone_size: once; v_call: TRBV5-1; j_call: TRBJ1-4; cdr3_length: 14; cdr3_nt: TGCGCCAGCAGCTTGACGACAGGGGATGAAAAACTGTTTTTT; cdr3_aa: CASSLTTGDEKLFF
d_call: NA; clone_size: NA; v_call: TRBV19; j_call: TRBJ1-4; cdr3_length: 13; cdr3_nt: TGTGCCAGTAGAGGGCAGGGATTTGAAAAACTGTTTTTT; cdr3_aa: CASRGQGFEKLFF
d_call: TRBD2; clone_size: NA; v_call: TRBV28; j_call: TRBJ2-1; cdr3_length: 17; cdr3_nt: TGTGCCAGCAGTTTAACCCTGGCTAGCGGGAGTCGGAATGAGCAGTTCTTC; cdr3_aa: CASSLTLASGSRNEQFF
d_call: NA; clone_size: NA; v_call: TRBV13; j_call: TRBJ2-1; cdr3_length: 15; cdr3_nt: TGTGCCAGCAGCCCCGTCAGCGGAGCCCAGCAGGAGCAGTTCTTC; cdr3_aa: CASSPVSGAQQEQFF
d_call: TRBD2; clone_size: once; v_call: TRBV19; j_call: TRBJ2-1; cdr3_length: 17; cdr3_nt: TGTGCCAGTACCGGACCTCGACTAGCGGGGGATGGCAATGAGCAGTTCTTC; cdr3_aa: CASTGPRLAGDGNEQFF
d_call: TRBD1; clone_size: NA; v_call: TRBV7-9; j_call: TRBJ1-1; cdr3_length: 15; cdr3_nt: TGTGCCAGCAGCTTAGATGCACAGGGGGTCCCTGAAGCTTTCTTT; cdr3_aa: CASSLDAQGVPEAFF
d_call: NA; clone_size: NA; v_call: TRBV4-1; j_call: TRBJ2-7; cdr3_length: 15; cdr3_nt: TGCGCCAGCAGCCAATTGGACAGGGAGGGAAGCGAGCAGTACTTC; cdr3_aa: CASSQLDREGSEQYF
d_call: NA; clone_size: NA; v_call: TRBV4-3; j_call: TRBJ1-1; cdr3_length: 17; cdr3_nt: TGCGCCAGCAGCCAAGATTTGTACAGGGAGATGAACACTGAAGCTTTCTTT; cdr3_aa: CASSQDLYREMNTEAFF
d_call: NA; clone_size: NA; v_call: TRBV9; j_call: TRBJ2-7; cdr3_length: 15; cdr3_nt: TGTGCCAGCAGCGCGAGCGCCGCAGCCTCCTACGAGCAGTACTTC; cdr3_aa: CASSASAAASYEQYF
d_call: TRBD2; clone_size: NA; v_call: TRBV10-3; j_call: TRBJ2-5; cdr3_length: 15; cdr3_nt: TGTGCCATCAGTGGGCCTAGCGGGGACCAAGAGACCCAGTACTTC; cdr3_aa: CAISGPSGDQETQYF
d_call: NA; clone_size: NA; v_call: TRBV2; j_call: TRBJ1-1; cdr3_length: 13; cdr3_nt: TGTGCCACCTCGGGGGGGGGATCCACTGAAGCTTTCTTT; cdr3_aa: CATSGGGSTEAFF
d_call: NA; clone_size: NA; v_call: TRBV7-6; j_call: TRBJ2-3; cdr3_length: 16; cdr3_nt: TGTGCCAGCTCCACCTTCGCCAGGTCAATCACAGATACGCAGTATTTT; cdr3_aa: CASSTFARSITDTQYF
d_call: NA; clone_size: NA; v_call: TRBV2; j_call: TRBJ2-7; cdr3_length: 13; cdr3_nt: TGTGCCAGCAGTGAAGCGCTTCGGTACGAGCAGTACTTC; cdr3_aa: CASSEALRYEQYF
d_call: NA; clone_size: NA; v_call: TRBV7-3; j_call: TRBJ2-2; cdr3_length: 14; cdr3_nt: TGTGCCAGCAGCCCCCAGGGGAACACCGGGGAGCTGTTTTTT; cdr3_aa: CASSPQGNTGELFF
d_call: TRBD2; clone_size: NA; v_call: TRBV2; j_call: TRBJ2-1; cdr3_length: 13; cdr3_nt: TGTGCCAGCACGCAAGCGGGGGGGATTGAGCAGTTCTTC; cdr3_aa: CASTQAGGIEQFF
d_call: TRBD2; clone_size: NA; v_call: TRBV25-1; j_call: TRBJ2-3; cdr3_length: 18; cdr3_nt: TGTGCCAGCAGTGCAGTACGTGTCGCGGGAGGGCCCCCAGATACGCAGTATTTT; cdr3_aa: CASSAVRVAGGPPDTQYF
d_call: TRBD1; clone_size: NA; v_call: TRBV9; j_call: TRBJ2-7; cdr3_length: 14; cdr3_nt: TGTGCCAGCGCCCCAGGACAGGGCAGGTTCGAGCAGTACTTC; cdr3_aa: CASAPGQGRFEQYF
d_call: TRBD2; clone_size: NA; v_call: TRBV5-5; j_call: TRBJ2-7; cdr3_length: 15; cdr3_nt: TGTGCCAGCAGCTTGGCGACTAGCGGGAGATACGAGCAGTACTTC; cdr3_aa: CASSLATSGRYEQYF
d_call: TRBD1; clone_size: NA; v_call: TRBV7-2; j_call: TRBJ1-2; cdr3_length: 18; cdr3_nt: TGTGCCAGCAGCTTACCCTCACAGGGGAGAGGGGTCAAGCATGGCTACACCTTC; cdr3_aa: CASSLPSQGRGVKHGYTF
d_call: TRBD1; clone_size: once; v_call: TRBV5-8; j_call: TRBJ1-5; cdr3_length: 16; cdr3_nt: TGTGCCAGCAGCTTGGGGCCTCCAGGGGGTAATCAGCCCCAGCATTTT; cdr3_aa: CASSLGPPGGNQPQHF
d_call: TRBD1; clone_size: NA; v_call: TRBV4-1; j_call: TRBJ2-6; cdr3_length: 18; cdr3_nt: TGCGCCAGCAGCGAATTCCAGGGGGTTCACTCTGGGGCCAACGTCCTGACTTTC; cdr3_aa: CASSEFQGVHSGANVLTF
d_call: NA; clone_size: NA; v_call: TRBV28; j_call: TRBJ2-7; cdr3_length: 15; cdr3_nt: TGTGCCAGCAAACCCGCTCGATATGTCTACTTAGAGCAGTACTTC; cdr3_aa: CASKPARYVYLEQYF
d_call: NA; clone_size: NA; v_call: TRBV7-6; j_call: TRBJ1-5; cdr3_length: 12; cdr3_nt: TGTGCCAGCAGGGAGGTCAATCAGCCCCAGCATTTT; cdr3_aa: CASREVNQPQHF
d_call: TRBD2; clone_size: once; v_call: TRBV27; j_call: TRBJ2-7; cdr3_length: 16; cdr3_nt: TGTGCCAGCAGTTCAGGGTTAGCGGGGGCCCTCTACGAGCAGTACTTC; cdr3_aa: CASSSGLAGALYEQYF
d_call: NA; clone_size: NA; v_call: TRBV19; j_call: TRBJ1-1; cdr3_length: 13; cdr3_nt: TGTGCCAGTAGTATGGACTACTGGGGTGAAGCTTTCTTT; cdr3_aa: CASSMDYWGEAFF
d_call: NA; clone_size: NA; v_call: TRBV11-2; j_call: TRBJ1-1; cdr3_length: 16; cdr3_nt: TGTGCCAGCAGCAATGAAATCAGGGGCCCGAACACTGAAGCTTTCTTT; cdr3_aa: CASSNEIRGPNTEAFF